The 21 T cell receptor beta chains below come from one sample, sequenced in a study of Graves' ophthalmopathy and Graves' hyperthyroidism. As the template, RNA transcripts were used to amplify TCR beta CDR3 regions. HTBI-primed RT-PCR formed the first round, and a multiplex PCR formed the second. TCRdb reprocessed the multiplex PCR reads with MiXCR, giving one entry per CDR3 protein. The sample carries 1 million to 1.3 million distinct CDR3 sequences, about 36% recorded once. Sequenced: peripheral blood or thyroid tissue (not recorded which). The receptors come from an adult man with Graves' hyperthyroidism.

At least ten counts were recorded for this clonotype. V and J are TRBV10-3 and TRBJ2-6; TRBD1 aligns across 10 bases. J was trimmed by 1 base and V by 5 bases; bases with no gene match: 2. The CDR3 runs to 16 residues. The germline V gene has CDR1 ENHRY and CDR2 SYGVKD. The CDR3 region is CAISPGQGSGANVLTF. DNA for the CDR3: TGTGCCATCAGTCCGGGACAGGGGTCTGGGGCCAACGTCCTGACTTTC.

On this clonotype itself: Germline is not matched at one junction end, which may reflect a read error. The V gene is TRBV4-3, the J gene TRBJ1-5; tentatively, D is TRBD1 (6 bases). Germline lookup yields CDR1 LGHNA and CDR2 YSLEER. This CDR3 is 17 amino acids long. CDR3 amino acids: CASCQSFRGGGNQPQHF. In DNA, the CDR3 is TGCGCCAGCTGCCAATCTTTCAGGGGAGGAGGCAATCAGCCCCAGCATTTT.

The chain has TRBV6-6 and TRBJ2-6; a possible D gene is TRBD1 (6 bases). The V end was cut by 5 bases, the J end by 0 bases, with 17 bases between. Per germline, CDR1 MNHNY and CDR2 SVGAGI (reference sequence). The CDR3 runs 18 residues. The CDR3 bases are TGTGCCAGCAGTCCGAGGCCAGGGGAAGGCTCTGGGGCCAACGTCCTGACTTTC. This translates into CASSPRPGEGSGANVLTF.

Remarks on this clonotype: Germline and junction disagree at one end, which may indicate a read error. This chain links TRBV29-1 with TRBJ2-6, with 7 bases matching TRBD1. CDR1 and CDR2 (germline): SQVTM, ANQGSEA. The CDR3 consists of 12 residues. CDR3 residues: CSVVSGGNVLTF. CDR3 DNA: TGCAGCGTTGTATCAGGGGGCAACGTCCTGACTTTC.

This clonotype showed up many times. This rearrangement joins TRBV6-2 or TRBV6-3 to TRBJ1-5; D is ambiguous. The CDR3 consists of 14 residues. V shed 0 bases and J shed 7 bases, with 10 bases lying between them. The germline CDR1 and CDR2 sequences are MNHEY and SVGEGT. CDR3 sequence reads: CASSYSGESQPQHF. CDR3 bases: TGTGCCAGCAGTTACTCGGGTGAAAGCCAGCCCCAGCATTTT.

This clonotype showed up many times. The chain couples TRBV4-3 to TRBJ2-7, with D uncertain. CDR1 is LGHNA and CDR2 is YSLEER in the germline V gene. The CDR3 is made up of 15 amino acids. The V end was cut by 0 bases, the J end by 2 bases, with 11 bases between. The CDR3 bases are TGCGCCAGCAGCCAAGAACCCGGGTGGACCTACGAGCAGTACTTC. It translates to CASSQEPGWTYEQYF.

V usage is TRBV5-1 and J usage is TRBJ1-6; 11 bases line up with TRBD1. Germline trimming cut 8 bases from V and 9 bases from J; bases unmatched to any gene: 10. This CDR3 comprises 15 residues. Germline CDR1 SGHRS, CDR2 YFSETQ. The CDR3 sequence is CARSTGTGGLSPLHF. As DNA, the CDR3 is TGCGCCAGAAGTACCGGGACAGGGGGACTTTCACCCCTCCACTTT.

This clonotype was picked up many times. The V and J genes are TRBV5-1 and TRBJ2-6; D not resolved. The germline V and J ends were trimmed by 4 bases and 0 bases, with 5 bases remaining between them. Germline CDR1 reads SGHRS; CDR2 reads YFSETQ. The CDR3 contains 14 residues. CDR3 protein: CASSQLSGANVLTF. The DNA for the CDR3 is TGCGCCAGCAGCCAGCTCTCTGGGGCCAACGTCCTGACTTTC.

The table lists this clonotype with many counts. The J gene is TRBJ2-7, the V gene TRBV7-2, with D hard to call. Germline V CDR1 and CDR2: SGHTA, FQGNSA. Deletions cut 5 bases from V and 4 bases from J, with 15 bases between. This CDR3 has 14 residues. CDR3 nucleotide sequence: TGTGCCAGCAGCCCCCCCAACAAGCAGTACGAGCAGTACTTC. This gives the protein CASSPPNKQYEQYF.

In this sample, this clonotype turned up many times. The chain carries TRBV7-8 and TRBJ1-5; weak D call: TRBD1 (5 bases). The V end was cut by 6 bases, the J end by 0 bases, with 9 bases between. Germline V gene data show CDR1 as SGHVS and CDR2 as FQNEAQ. The CDR3 is made up of 14 amino acids. The CDR3 DNA reads TGTGCCAGCAGTGGGGGTCGTAGCAATCAGCCCCAGCATTTT. It translates to CASSGGRSNQPQHF.

The CDR3 protein is CASSLRTSGGRETQYF. The CDR3 coding sequence is TGTGCCAGCAGCTTGCGGACTAGCGGGGGGAGGGAGACCCAGTACTTC. The chain recombines TRBV5-6 with TRBJ2-5; TRBD2 matches at 14 bases. The CDR3 consists of 16 residues. Germline V gives CDR1 SGHDT, CDR2 YYEEEE. The trim removed 1 base at V and 5 bases at J, leaving 4 bases unmatched.

The chain has TRBV20-1 and TRBJ1-5, with 12 bases lining up with TRBD1. The trim removed 3 bases at V and 2 bases at J, leaving 2 bases unmatched. CDR3 length: 15 residues. Per germline, CDR1 DFQATT and CDR2 SNEGSKA (reference sequence). CDR3 nucleotide sequence: TGCAGTGCTAGGGGACAGGGGGCGGGCAATCAGCCCCAGCATTTT. Residues: CSARGQGAGNQPQHF.

To note about this clonotype: The CDR3 carries no conserved terminal phenylalanine or tryptophan, so it likely arises from a read error. The gene calls are TRBV19 and TRBJ2-2; D tentatively reads TRBD1 or TRBD2 (6 bases each). V was clipped by 3 bases and J by 1 base, with 15 bases between them. This CDR3 spans 17 amino acids. Germline V gene lookup returns CDR1 LNHDA and CDR2 SQIVND (reference sequence). CDR3 protein: CASSIFRGLQNTGELFV. In DNA form, the CDR3 reads TGTGCCAGTAGTATTTTTCGGGGGCTGCAGAACACCGGGGAGCTGTTTGTT.

V and J are TRBV19 and TRBJ2-5, with 7 bases that match TRBD2. This CDR3 is built from 15 residues. The germline V gene has CDR1 LNHDA and CDR2 SQIVND (reference sequence). The V segment lost 3 bases and the J segment 2 bases; nucleotides outside the gene matches: 6. The CDR3 is CASSMRWGGQETQYF. CDR3 nucleotide sequence: TGTGCCAGTAGTATGAGGTGGGGAGGGCAAGAGACCCAGTACTTC.

A remark on this clonotype: A much larger clonotype is one base distant, so this may be a read error. The V call is TRBV5-1, the J call TRBJ1-1; D might be TRBD1 (6 bases). This CDR3 region has 11 residues. Trimming pared 10 bases from V and 7 bases from J, leaving 14 bases between. Germline CDR1 reads SGHRS; CDR2 reads YFSETQ. CDR3 DNA: TGCGCCGGCACCTCGACAGGTGAAGCTTTCTTT. Amino acid sequence: CAGTSTGEAFF.

This clonotype was recorded a few times. This may stem from a read error, because a much larger clone lies one nucleotide away. The chain uses TRBV20-1 and TRBJ1-5, with no clear D. Germline CDR1 and CDR2: DFQATT and SNEGSKA (reference sequence). The germline V and J ends were trimmed by 5 bases and 4 bases, with 15 bases remaining between them. CDR3 length: 14 residues. CDR3 sequence: CSAPHGSGNQPQHF. The CDR3 bases are TGCAGTGCTCCTCACGGGTCGGGGAATCAGCCCCAGCATTTT.

This clonotype turned up a few times. The chain carries TRBV11-2 and TRBJ2-6; the D gene is possibly TRBD1 (6 bases). The CDR3 consists of 16 residues. V was cut by 8 bases and J by 0 bases, with 14 bases left in between. Germline loops: CDR1 SGHAT, CDR2 FQNNGV. As DNA, the CDR3 is TGTGCCAGCGCCGCTCAGGGGATCTCTGGGGCCAACGTCCTGACTTTC. Encoded protein: CASAAQGISGANVLTF.

This clonotype occurred many times. The chain combines TRBV6-6 with TRBJ2-5; no definite D call. V lost 4 bases and J lost 1, with 16 bases in between. The CDR3 covers 16 residues. Per the germline V gene, CDR1 is MNHNY and CDR2 is SVGAGI (reference sequence). CDR3 coding DNA: TGTGCCAGCAGTTCGCCACCCCCGGCCATCCAAGAGACCCAGTACTTC. Its protein is CASSSPPPAIQETQYF.

This clonotype was recorded at least ten times. The CDR3 loop is CASSRQGAAYEQYF. CDR3 nucleotides: TGTGCCAGCAGTCGACAGGGGGCGGCCTACGAGCAGTACTTC. This chain joins TRBV2 and TRBJ2-7, with 10 nucleotides matching TRBD1. The germline V gene has CDR1 SNHLY and CDR2 FYNNEI. The V and J ends lost 5 bases and 2 bases, in that order; junction bases with no gene match: 3. The CDR3 extends over 14 amino acids.

V is TRBV11-2 and J is TRBJ2-3; 8 bases map to TRBD2. The CDR3 consists of 15 residues. The V gene's germline CDR1 is SGHAT and CDR2 FQNNGV. With 6 bases clipped from V and 1 base from J, the junction kept 6 bases outside the gene matches. CDR3 coding DNA: TGTGCCAGCAGTCCTAATAGCGGGGGCACAGATACGCAGTATTTT. This codes for CASSPNSGGTDTQYF.

This clonotype has at least ten counts. The chain combines TRBV2 with TRBJ1-5; a possible D gene is TRBD1 (6 bases). CDR3 length equals 14 residues. CDR1 is SNHLY, CDR2 FYNNEI, per germline. V lost 6 bases and J lost 7, with 16 bases in between. The CDR3 DNA reads TGTGCCAGCAGCTACAACAGGGCCTGGCAGCCCCAGCATTTT. Its protein product is CASSYNRAWQPQHF.